This TCR beta chain was identified in a study of radiation and T cells in renal cell carcinoma. Study summary: Nephrectomy followed 15 Gy stereotactic body radiation by 4 weeks.

The repertoire was sequenced with immunoSEQ multiplex PCR; TCRdb's copy has only in-frame clones and lacks some. The table has more than 65,000 clones, approximately 86% seen once. Study-level points and caveats: In blood, top tumor clones expanded by 2 weeks, shrinking by 4. Baseline intratumoral clonotype presence is unknown without pretreatment biopsies.

A word on this clone: The target antigen is unknown.

Stated time point: blood 2 weeks post-SBRT. Treatment meaning: 15 Gy SBRT to primary tumor, nephrectomy 4 weeks later. Germline CDR1 is MNHNS and CDR2 is SASEGT. V shed 4 bases, J shed 4 bases, and the junction held 4 bases outside the gene matches. The CDR3 loop spans 14 amino acids. The source material was blood, sampled from a patient whose treatment included radiotherapy and nephrectomy. The TCR originated in a woman aged 45-65 years with renal cell carcinoma. The chain joins TRBV6-1 to TRBJ1-5; 7 nucleotides match TRBD1. In nucleotides, the CDR3 is TGTGCCAGCAGTGGGGGACAGCCTAATCAGCCCCAGCATTTT. This gives the protein CASSGGQPNQPQHF.